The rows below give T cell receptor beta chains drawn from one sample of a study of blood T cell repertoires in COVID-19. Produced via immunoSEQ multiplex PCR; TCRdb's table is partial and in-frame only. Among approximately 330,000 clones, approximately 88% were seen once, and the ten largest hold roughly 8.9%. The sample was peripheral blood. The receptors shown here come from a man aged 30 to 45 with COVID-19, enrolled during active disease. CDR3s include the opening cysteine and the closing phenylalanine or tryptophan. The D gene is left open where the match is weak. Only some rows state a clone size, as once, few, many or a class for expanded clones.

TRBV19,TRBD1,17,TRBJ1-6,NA,TGTGCCAGTAGTAGTATACAGGGGCCCTCCTATAATTCACCCCTCCACTTT,CASSSIQGPSYNSPLHF
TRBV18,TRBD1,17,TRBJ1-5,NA,TGTGCCAGCTCACCAAGGCAGGGGGCTGTTGGCAATCAGCCCCAGCATTTT,CASSPRQGAVGNQPQHF
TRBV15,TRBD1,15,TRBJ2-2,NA,TGTGCCACCAGCAGCAGGACAGGGGTATCCGGGGAGCTGTTTTTT,CATSSRTGVSGELFF
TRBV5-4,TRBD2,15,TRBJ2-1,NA,TGTGCCAGCAGCTTGGTACTAGCGGGAGTCAATGAGCAGTTCTTC,CASSLVLAGVNEQFF
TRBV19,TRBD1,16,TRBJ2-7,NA,TGTGCCAGTAGTATTAGTTTCGGGACAGGATCCTACGAGCAGTACTTC,CASSISFGTGSYEQYF
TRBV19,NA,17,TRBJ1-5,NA,TGTGCCAGTAGTGACAGTAGGGCTATGTCTGGTCCCCAGCCCCAGCATTTT,CASSDSRAMSGPQPQHF
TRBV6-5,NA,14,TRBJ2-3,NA,TGTGCCAGCAGTTATGGGGCGTTGGCAGATACGCAGTATTTT,CASSYGALADTQYF
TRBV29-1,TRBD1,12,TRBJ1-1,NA,TGCAGCGGACAGGGGGTAAACACTGAAGCTTTCTTT,CSGQGVNTEAFF
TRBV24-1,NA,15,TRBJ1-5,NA,TGTGCCACCAGTGATCCCCGGAGGGCAGGGCAGCCCCAGCATTTT,CATSDPRRAGQPQHF
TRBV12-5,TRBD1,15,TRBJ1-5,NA,TGTGCTAGTGGTTTGGTGGACAGGGTCAATCAGCCCCAGCATTTT,CASGLVDRVNQPQHF
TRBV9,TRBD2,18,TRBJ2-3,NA,TGTGCCAGCAGCCCGCAACTATGGGCGAGCGGGAGGTTAGATACGCAGTATTTT,CASSPQLWASGRLDTQYF
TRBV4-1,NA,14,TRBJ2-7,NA,TGCGCCAGCAGCCAACCCAGGGAAACCTACGAGCAGTACTTC,CASSQPRETYEQYF
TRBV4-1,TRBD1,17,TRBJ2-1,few,TGCGCCAGCAGCCAAGACGCCGGGACAGGGGGCTGGAATGAGCAGTTCTTC,CASSQDAGTGGWNEQFF
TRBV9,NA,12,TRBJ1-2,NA,TGTGCCAGCAGCGTTGACAGCTATGGCTACACCTTC,CASSVDSYGYTF
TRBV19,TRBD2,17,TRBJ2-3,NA,TGTGCCAGTAGTATGGCCGCAGCGGGAGGGCCTTTAGATACGCAGTATTTT,CASSMAAAGGPLDTQYF
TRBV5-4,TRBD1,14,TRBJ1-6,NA,TGTGCCAGCAGGAGGACAGGGGATAATTCACCCCTCCACTTT,CASRRTGDNSPLHF
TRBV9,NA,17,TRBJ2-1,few,TGTGCCAGCAGCGCTAACCCAGGGGTATCGGGAAACGTTGAGCAGTTCTTC,CASSANPGVSGNVEQFF
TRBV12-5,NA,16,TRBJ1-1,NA,TGTGCTAGTGTCATTATGGGAGGGGCCCTGAACACTGAAGCTTTCTTT,CASVIMGGALNTEAFF
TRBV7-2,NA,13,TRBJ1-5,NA,TGTGCCAGCAGCTTACAATCTGGCCAGCCCCAGCATTTT,CASSLQSGQPQHF
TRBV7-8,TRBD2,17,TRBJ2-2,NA,TGTGCCAGCAGCTTAGTGGGAGCGGGATTAGACACCGGGGAGCTGTTTTTT,CASSLVGAGLDTGELFF
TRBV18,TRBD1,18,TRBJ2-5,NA,TGTGCCAGCTCACCACCCTCCTGGGGGACAGGGGGCTCGGAGACCCAGTACTTC,CASSPPSWGTGGSETQYF
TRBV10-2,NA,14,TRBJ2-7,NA,TGCGCCAGCAGTGGGCCCAGGGTCAACTACGAGCAGTACTTC,CASSGPRVNYEQYF
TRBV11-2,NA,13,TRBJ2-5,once,TGTGCCAGCAGCTTTACTGAGCAAGAGACCCAGTACTTC,CASSFTEQETQYF
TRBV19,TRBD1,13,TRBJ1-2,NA,TGTGCCAGTAGTTTTACAGGGGCCTATGGCTACACCTTC,CASSFTGAYGYTF
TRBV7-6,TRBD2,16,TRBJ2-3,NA,TGTGCCAGCAGCTCTGAAGCGGGAGGGCCGGGAGATACGCAGTATTTT,CASSSEAGGPGDTQYF
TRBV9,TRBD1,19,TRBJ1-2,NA,TGTGCCAGCAGCGACCTCCTCGGGACAGGGGAGTTAAAAAACTATGGCTACACCTTC,CASSDLLGTGELKNYGYTF
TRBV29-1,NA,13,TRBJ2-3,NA,TGCAGCTCCGGGACTCCCCTCACAGATACGCAGTATTTT,CSSGTPLTDTQYF
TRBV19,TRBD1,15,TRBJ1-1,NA,TGTGCCAGTAGTATACAGGGGGTCATGAACACTGAAGCTTTCTTT,CASSIQGVMNTEAFF
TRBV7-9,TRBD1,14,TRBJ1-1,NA,TGTGCCAGCAGCCACAGGGGAATGAACACTGAAGCTTTCTTT,CASSHRGMNTEAFF
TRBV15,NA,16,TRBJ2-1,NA,TGTGCCACCAGCAGAGAACAGCTACTGATTTACAATGAGCAGTTCTTC,CATSREQLLIYNEQFF
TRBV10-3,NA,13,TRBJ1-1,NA,TGTGCCATCATCCGAGCGGGAGGCACTGAAGCTTTCTTT,CAIIRAGGTEAFF
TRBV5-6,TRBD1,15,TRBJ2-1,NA,TGTGCCAGCAGCTTGACGGGACAGGAATACAATGAGCAGTTCTTC,CASSLTGQEYNEQFF
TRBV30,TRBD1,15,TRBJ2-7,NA,TGTGCCTGGAGGGCCACAGGGGTCAGCTCCTACGAGCAGTACTTC,CAWRATGVSSYEQYF
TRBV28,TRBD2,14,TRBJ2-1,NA,TGTGCCAGCAATCGCGGGGGCTCCTACAATGAGCAGTTCTTC,CASNRGGSYNEQFF
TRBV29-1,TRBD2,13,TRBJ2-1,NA,TGCAGCGTTGCGGGGGGGTCCTACAATGAGCAGTTCTTC,CSVAGGSYNEQFF
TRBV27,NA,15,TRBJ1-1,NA,TGTGCCAGCAGTTCCAGACAGATCCGGAACACTGAAGCTTTCTTT,CASSSRQIRNTEAFF
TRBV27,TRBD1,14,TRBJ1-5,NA,TGTGCCACCGCGGACAGGGGCTCCAATCAGCCCCAGCATTTT,CATADRGSNQPQHF
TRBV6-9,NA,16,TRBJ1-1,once,TGTGCCAGCAGTTATTCGGGCGACAGGAGCCCCACTGAAGCTTTCTTT,CASSYSGDRSPTEAFF
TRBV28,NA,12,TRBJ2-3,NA,TGTGCCAGCAGCCGGAGCACAGATACGCAGTATTTT,CASSRSTDTQYF
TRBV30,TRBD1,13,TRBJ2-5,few,TGTGCCTGGAGTCGACAGGGTCCGGAGACCCAGTACTTC,CAWSRQGPETQYF
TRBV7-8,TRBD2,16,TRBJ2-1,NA,TGTGCCAGCAGCGGCGGGGGGAGGAGCTCCTACAATGAGCAGTTCTTC,CASSGGGRSSYNEQFF
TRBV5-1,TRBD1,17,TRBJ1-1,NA,TGCGCCAGTAAAACGACGGCCGGGACAGGGTCGAGCACTGAAGCTTTCTTT,CASKTTAGTGSSTEAFF
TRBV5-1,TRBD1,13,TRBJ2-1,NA,TGCGCCAGCATGGACAGGGGTGCCTACGAGCAGTTCTTC,CASMDRGAYEQFF
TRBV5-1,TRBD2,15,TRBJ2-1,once,TGCGCCAGCAGCTTGGTAAGCGGGATGAGCGGTGAGCAGTTCTTC,CASSLVSGMSGEQFF
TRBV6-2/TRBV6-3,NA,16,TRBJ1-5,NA,TGTGCCAGCAGTTACTCGTTTGGTCAGGAAAATCAGCCCCAGCATTTT,CASSYSFGQENQPQHF
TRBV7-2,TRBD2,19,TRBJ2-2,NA,TGTGCCAGCAGCCCCTGGGCTAGCGGGGGGGCAACGAGAGCCGGGGAGCTGTTTTTT,CASSPWASGGATRAGELFF
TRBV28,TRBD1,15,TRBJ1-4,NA,TGTGCCAGCAGTTTTCAGGGGGCAACTAATGAAAAACTGTTTTTT,CASSFQGATNEKLFF
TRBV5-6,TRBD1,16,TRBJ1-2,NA,TGTGCCAGCAGGCACATTACAGGGGGTTTAAACTATGGCTACACCTTC,CASRHITGGLNYGYTF
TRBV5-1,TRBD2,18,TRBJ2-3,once,TGCGCCAGCAGTTTCGGGACTAGCGGGAGAGGCGGGACAGATACGCAGTATTTT,CASSFGTSGRGGTDTQYF
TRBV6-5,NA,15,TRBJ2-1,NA,TGTGCCAGCAGTCCCACGGGGTCAACCTACAATGAGCAGTTCTTC,CASSPTGSTYNEQFF
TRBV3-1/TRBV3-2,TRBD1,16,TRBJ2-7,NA,TGTGCCAGCAGCCAGAGATGGACAGGGAGTGGTTACGAGCAGTACTTC,CASSQRWTGSGYEQYF
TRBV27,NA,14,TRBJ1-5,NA,TGTGCCAGCAGCCCAGGACAGCCCCGAATGCCCCAGCATTTT,CASSPGQPRMPQHF
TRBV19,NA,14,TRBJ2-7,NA,TGTGCCAGTAGTCTGGGCTTAATAGGCTACGAGCAGTACTTC,CASSLGLIGYEQYF
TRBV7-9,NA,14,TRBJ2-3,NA,TGTGCCAGCAGCTTATCAGGGGTCACAGATACGCAGTATTTT,CASSLSGVTDTQYF
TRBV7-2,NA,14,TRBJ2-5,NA,TGTGCCAGCAGCTTAGTCAGATCACAAGAGACCCAGTACTTC,CASSLVRSQETQYF